The 22 T cell receptor beta chains listed next were all sequenced from one sample in a study of T cell responses to AZD1222 COVID-19 vaccine. The assay was immunoSEQ multiplex PCR, and TCRdb's table has in-frame clones only and misses some. The table shows about 150,000 clones, with about 91% occurring only once. The source material was peripheral blood, sampled on day 0 of MenACWY control vaccination. These receptors all stem from an adult in good health.

Points on this clone: Relative to the germline gene, one junction end is altered; a read error may explain this. The chain couples TRBV6-1 to TRBJ2-7; 8 bases agree with TRBD2. The CDR3 length is 13 residues. Looked up from germline, CDR1 is MNHNS and CDR2 is SASEGT. The CDR3 DNA reads TGTGCCAGCAGTAAAGCGGGAGACTACGAGCAGTACTTC. Residues: CASSKAGDYEQYF.

The rearrangement links TRBV7-8 to TRBJ1-4; tentative D call: TRBD1 (5 bases). Germline V CDR1 and CDR2: SGHVS, FQNEAQ. Trimming stripped 5 bases from V and 0 bases from J, with 10 bases between. The CDR3 totals 15 residues. The CDR3 reads CASSKTVSTNEKLFF. The CDR3 coding sequence is TGTGCCAGCAGCAAGACAGTTTCAACTAATGAAAAACTGTTTTTT.

In DNA form, the CDR3 reads TGTGCCAGCAGCTCGGACAGGCGTGGAGAGACCCAGTACTTC. It is translated as CASSSDRRGETQYF. The chain combines TRBV13 with TRBJ2-5; 7 nucleotides line up with TRBD1. The junction had 6 bases not matched to a gene; V was cut back by 4 bases and J by 4 bases. CDR1 and CDR2 (germline): PRHDT, FYEKMQ (reference sequence). The CDR3 is 14 residues long.

The CDR3 nucleotides read TGCAGCGCGCAGGGGGCAGGAGGCTACACCTTC. It is translated as CSAQGAGGYTF. The rearrangement uses TRBV29-1 and TRBJ1-2; 8 bases agree with TRBD1. Losses at the gene ends were 7 bases for V and 8 bases for J; bases not matched to a gene: 6. CDR1 and CDR2 (germline): SQVTM, ANQGSEA. The CDR3 spans 11 residues. The full variable domain, with the rest looked up from reference TRBV29-1 and TRBJ1-2, is SAVISQKPSRDICQRGTSLTIQCQVDSQVTMMFWYRQQPGQSLTLIATANQGSEATYESGFVIDKFPISRPNLTFSTLTVSNMSPEDSSIYLCSAQGAGGYTFGSGTRLTVV.

The chain links TRBV7-6 to TRBJ2-7; D might be TRBD1 or TRBD2, each matching 5 bases. The ends were cut back, 1 base at V and 3 bases at J, with 10 bases in the middle. CDR3 size: 14 residues. Germline lookup yields CDR1 SGHVS and CDR2 FNYEAQ. Here the CDR3 DNA reads TGTGCCAGCAGCTTAGGGGGGTGGGGCTACGAGCAGTACTTC. This gives the protein CASSLGGWGYEQYF.

The chain joins TRBV6-5 to TRBJ1-1; 11 positions match TRBD1. V lost 6 bases, J lost 4 bases, and 4 bases stayed unmatched. Germline V lookup: CDR1 MNHEY, CDR2 SVGAGI. The CDR3 length is 14 residues. As DNA, the CDR3 is TGTGCCAGCAGGACCGGGACAGGGGGCACTGAAGCTTTCTTT. Translated, it gives CASRTGTGGTEAFF.

V and J are TRBV2 and TRBJ2-1, with D perhaps TRBD2 (7 bases). The CDR3 runs to 15 residues. Germline V gene lookup returns CDR1 SNHLY and CDR2 FYNNEI. V gave up 7 bases and J gave up 2 bases, with 15 bases separating them. The DNA for the CDR3 is TGTGCCAGCATGGAGGGAGGGGGTCCCTACAATGAGCAGTTCTTC. Translation gives CASMEGGGPYNEQFF.

The chain employs TRBV6-6 and TRBJ1-1, with D possibly matching TRBD1 (6 bases). There are 16 residues in the CDR3. Germline-derived CDR1 and CDR2 are MNHNY and SVGAGI (reference sequence). Trimming shortened V by 0 bases and J by 3 bases, and 14 bases separated the two germline ends. The CDR3 spells CASSYSSGGPDTEAFF. CDR3 DNA sequence: TGTGCCAGCAGTTACTCTAGCGGGGGGCCGGACACTGAAGCTTTCTTT.

In this sample, this clone turned up a few times. The DNA of the CDR3 is TGTGCCAGCAGTGAATACGGGGGCAATCAGCCCCAGCATTTT. Its protein is CASSEYGGNQPQHF. The rearrangement links TRBV2 to TRBJ1-5; D is unresolved. V dropped 2 bases and J dropped 2 bases, with 7 bases sitting between them. The length of the CDR3 is 14 residues. Germline CDR1 reads SNHLY; CDR2 reads FYNNEI.

The genes are TRBV4-1 and TRBJ2-7, with 9 nucleotides matching TRBD2. In germline, CDR1 is MGHRA, CDR2 YSYEKL. Trimming cost V 0 bases and J 6 bases; bases outside gene matches: 6. The CDR3 covers 15 residues. The CDR3 coding sequence is TGCGCCAGCAGCCAAGACAGGGCTAGCGGGACCGAGCAGTACTTC. Translated: CASSQDRASGTEQYF.

The chain uses TRBV3-1 (or the pseudogene TRBV3-2) and TRBJ2-7; maybe TRBD2 (6 bases). The germline gives CDR1 LGHDT, CDR2 YNNKEL (reference sequence). V shed 1 base and J shed 1 base, with 11 bases lying between them. The CDR3 totals 15 residues. CDR3 coding DNA: TGTGCCAGCAGCCAAGGGGTGGCGGGGTCCTACGAGCAGTACTTC. Protein product: CASSQGVAGSYEQYF.

The V gene is TRBV30, the J gene TRBJ1-6, with a possible D match to TRBD1 (5 bases). Germline lookup yields CDR1 GTSNPN and CDR2 SVGIG (reference sequence). This CDR3 is built from 13 residues. V was cut by 2 bases and J by 6 bases, with 8 bases left in between. The CDR3 DNA is TGTGCCTGGAGTAGGGGCGGTAATTCACCCCTCCACTTT. This translates into CAWSRGGNSPLHF. The variable domain in full, completed from reference TRBV30 and TRBJ1-6, reads SQTIHQWPATLVQPVGSPLSLECTVEGTSNPNLYWYRQAAGRGLQLLFYSVGIGQISSEVPQNLSASRPQDRQFILSSKKLLLSDSGFYLCAWSRGGNSPLHFGNGTRLTVT.

The chain employs TRBV14 and TRBJ1-2, with a weak D call TRBD1 (5 bases). V shed 3 bases and J shed 4 bases, with 9 bases lying between them. The CDR3 length is 13 residues. Germline V gene data show CDR1 as SGHDN and CDR2 as FVKESK. CDR3 region: CASSQFGTYGYTF. Written as DNA, the CDR3 is TGTGCCAGCAGCCAGTTTGGGACCTATGGCTACACCTTC.

Points on this clone: Other DNA sequences of this sample code for an identical CDR3. The chain couples TRBV3-1 (or the pseudogene TRBV3-2) to TRBJ1-5; D is unresolved. Between the trimmed V and J ends, which lost 3 bases and 2 bases, there was a span of 8 bases. The CDR3 runs 14 residues. Germline CDR1 and CDR2: LGHDT and YNNKEL (reference sequence). CDR3 sequence: CASSQGGGNQPQHF. The DNA for the CDR3 is TGTGCCAGCAGCCAGGGCGGTGGCAATCAGCCCCAGCATTTT.

The gene calls are TRBV2 and TRBJ2-3; the match to TRBD2 covers 7 bases. The CDR3 has 14 residues. Trimming took 8 bases from V and 0 from J; bases not matched to a gene: 5. Germline V gene sequence: CDR1 SNHLY, CDR2 FYNNEI. The CDR3: CASALASSTDTQYF. The CDR3 nucleotides are TGTGCCAGCGCACTAGCGTCTAGCACAGATACGCAGTATTTT.

The chain employs TRBV2 and TRBJ2-2, with D perhaps matching TRBD1 or TRBD2 (6 bases each). V gave up 9 bases and J gave up 4 bases, with 15 bases separating them. The germline V gene encodes CDR1 SNHLY and CDR2 FYNNEI. The CDR3 contains 14 residues. The CDR3 here is CASRSGAGTGELFF. The CDR3 nucleotides read TGTGCCAGTCGCTCGGGGGCAGGCACCGGGGAGCTGTTTTTT.

The gene calls are TRBV4-1 and TRBJ2-5, with a possible D match to TRBD2 (5 bases). The V end lost 5 bases, the J end lost 6 bases, and 31 bases lay between the germline ends. Looked up from germline, CDR1 is MGHRA and CDR2 is YSYEKL. This CDR3 region has 19 residues. In DNA, the CDR3 is TGCGCCAGCAGCGTCTGGCCCCTGGGAGCCCATGCCTTGGCGCAGACCCAGTACTTC. This encodes CASSVWPLGAHALAQTQYF.

This clone was seen just once. The chain combines TRBV12-3 or TRBV12-4 with TRBJ2-5; no clear D. V was cut by 8 bases and J by 0 bases, with 7 bases left in between. The CDR3 contains 12 residues. The CDR3 region has the DNA TGTGCCAGCCGCCCAGACCAAGAGACCCAGTACTTC. This translates into CASRPDQETQYF.

This clone was seen a single time. The rearrangement joins TRBV27 to TRBJ1-1, with D unresolved. CDR3 length equals 13 residues. Germline values: CDR1 MNHEY, CDR2 SMNVEV (reference sequence). V was trimmed by 7 bases and J by 4 bases, leaving 13 bases between them. The CDR3 region has the DNA TGTGCCAGCAAAAAGGGTGGTTCCACTGAAGCTTTCTTT. Translation gives CASKKGGSTEAFF.

A single count supports this clone. The J gene is TRBJ1-5, the V gene TRBV25-1, with D maybe TRBD1 (5 bases). CDR3 length: 15 amino acids. Germline V gene lookup returns CDR1 MGHDK and CDR2 SYGVNS. V was pared by 4 bases and J by 2 bases, with 12 bases between. The CDR3 coding sequence is TGTGCCAGCAGTGGTAGGGGAAGAGGCAATCAGCCCCAGCATTTT. Amino acids: CASSGRGRGNQPQHF. Full variable domain (remainder filled in from reference TRBV25-1 and TRBJ1-5): EADIYQTPRYLVIGTGKKITLECSQTMGHDKMYWYQQDPGMELHLIHYSYGVNSTEKGDLSSESTVSRIRTEHFPLTLESARPSHTSQYLCASSGRGRGNQPQHFGDGTRLSIL.

The chain joins TRBV25-1 to TRBJ1-1; D gene ambiguous. Trimming removed 6 bases from V and 2 bases from J, with 4 bases in between. Germline CDR1 and CDR2: MGHDK and SYGVNS. This CDR3 region has 11 residues. The CDR3: CASSENTEAFF. CDR3 sequence (DNA): TGTGCCAGCAGCGAAAACACTGAAGCTTTCTTT.

The V call is TRBV30, the J call TRBJ2-7, with D possibly TRBD2 on 6 matching bases. This CDR3 has 14 amino acids. Germline V gene sequence: CDR1 GTSNPN, CDR2 SVGIG (reference sequence). V was trimmed by 0 bases and J by 3 bases, leaving 12 bases between them. CDR3: CAWSVFGSSYEQYF. CDR3 in DNA: TGTGCCTGGAGTGTCTTCGGGAGTAGCTACGAGCAGTACTTC.